This TCR beta chain was obtained from a study of T-cell reconstitution after alpha-beta-depleted transplantation in children. Overall study findings and caveats: It was reported that alpha-beta T cells came from several hundred expanded graft clones (about two months after transplant). After one year, T-cell counts and TCRbeta diversity mostly came from new T cells. Where some patients showed high TCRbeta diversity at day 60, it came from recipient T cells and thymic progenitors that had survived.

Note on this clonotype: Its antigen is still unknown.

This sample's TCRbeta library carried unique molecular identifier barcodes. TCRdb analysed the PCR reads with MiXCR anew, one entry per CDR3 protein. This sample has a few hundred thousand distinct CDR3 sequences, with 10% to 15% found just once. This CDR3 is built from 18 residues. Germline CDR1 is MNHEY and CDR2 is SVGAGI. Trimming at V came to 3 bases and at J to 2 bases, leaving 14 bases not matched to a gene. This rearrangement joins TRBV6-5 to TRBJ2-3, with 7 bases aligning to TRBD2. The TCR sequence derives from a male patient younger than 18 who had a stem cell transplant for acute myeloid leukemia, so the T cells may come from the graft donor. The source material was PBMCs, mostly from graft donor cells, sampled 360 days after TCRalphabeta/CD19-depleted stem cell transplant. The CDR3 loop reads CASSYLGPSGSSTDTQYF. CDR3 in DNA: TGTGCCAGCAGTTATCTCGGGCCTAGCGGATCCTCCACAGATACGCAGTATTTT.